Below are 15 T cell receptor beta chains sequenced from a single sample in a study of T cell repertoires in cytomegalovirus infection. TCRdb re-called the reads through MiXCR, storing one row per CDR3 protein. The sample consists of approximately 140,000 distinct CDR3 sequences, more than 7% of them appearing once. The sequencing sample was made of PBMCs. The receptor set was obtained from a human donor in good health (CMV status not recorded). Some clones in this sample may be carry-over from other donors' samples.

This clonotype was seen only a few times. The DNA of the CDR3 is TGTGCCAGCAGACTAGCGCGATCCACCGGGGAGCTGTTTTTT. It specifies CASRLARSTGELFF. The gene calls are TRBV2 and TRBJ2-2, with 7 bases lining up with TRBD2. The germline V gene encodes CDR1 SNHLY and CDR2 FYNNEI. The CDR3 length is 14 residues. V trimming: 6 bases; J trimming: 4 bases; junction bases outside the gene matches: 5.

This clonotype was picked up many times. The V and J genes are TRBV7-8 and TRBJ2-5, with TRBD1 matching over 9 bases. V shed 6 bases and J 3 bases; nucleotides not matched to a gene: 5. The CDR3 sequence is 14 residues long. The germline V gene has CDR1 SGHVS and CDR2 FQNEAQ. The CDR3 nucleotides read TGTGCCAGCAGACAAACAGGGGGCGAAGAGACCCAGTACTTC. It codes for CASRQTGGEETQYF.

This clonotype was detected many times. This chain uses TRBV7-6 with TRBJ2-5, with D unresolved. Germline V gene sequence: CDR1 SGHVS, CDR2 FNYEAQ. V was clipped by 3 bases and J by 2 bases, with 4 bases between them. The CDR3 spans 12 residues. The CDR3 DNA reads TGTGCCAGCAGCTTGACTCAAGAGACCCAGTACTTC. Its translation: CASSLTQETQYF.

This clonotype turned up a few times. The chain has TRBV6-2 or TRBV6-3 and TRBJ2-1; D is uncertain. The V gene's germline CDR1 is MNHEY and CDR2 SVGEGT. V was clipped by 8 bases and J by 0 bases, with 14 bases between them. The CDR3 consists of 15 residues. The chain's CDR3 is CASSRHISSYNEQFF. CDR3 DNA: TGTGCCAGCTCCAGGCACATCAGCTCCTACAATGAGCAGTTCTTC.

This clonotype was recorded many times. The genes are TRBV7-9 and TRBJ2-1; 8 bases map to TRBD1. CDR3 length: 19 amino acids. J lost 8 bases, V lost 1 base, and 19 bases had no gene match. Germline V lookup: CDR1 SEHNR, CDR2 FQNEAQ (reference sequence). The CDR3, as DNA: TGTGCCAGCAGCTTAGAGGCCAGGGGGCGGTTGCGGCGGGGAGATGAGCAGTTCTTC. Translating it yields CASSLEARGRLRRGDEQFF.

Ten or more counts support this clonotype. V gene TRBV7-2 combines with J gene TRBJ1-2; the match to TRBD1 covers 8 bases. This CDR3 has 13 residues. CDR1 and CDR2 (germline): SGHTA, FQGNSA. V lost 7 bases, J lost 7 bases, and 8 bases stayed unmatched. As DNA, the CDR3 is TGTGCCAGCACACTCACCAGGGGGCCTGGCTACACCTTC. Translation gives CASTLTRGPGYTF.

Ten or more counts support this clonotype. V gene TRBV7-9 combines with J gene TRBJ2-7; D possibly matches TRBD1 or TRBD2 (5 bases each). This CDR3 has 12 residues. Trimming cost V 6 bases and J 4 bases, with 10 bases left between them. Germline CDR1 reads SEHNR; CDR2 reads FQNEAQ (reference sequence). CDR3 residues: CASSRDPYEQYF. The CDR3 DNA reads as TGTGCCAGCAGTCGGGACCCATACGAGCAGTACTTC.

The chain recombines TRBV2 with TRBJ2-2; D might be TRBD1 (7 bases). V was clipped by 7 bases and J by 4 bases, with 13 bases between them. CDR1 and CDR2 from the germline V gene are SNHLY and FYNNEI. The CDR3 totals 14 residues. CDR3 DNA sequence: TGTGCCAGCAAGGAGGGGGCGGCCACCGGGGAGCTGTTTTTT. Translating it yields CASKEGAATGELFF.

This clonotype was detected many times. V is TRBV20-1 and J is TRBJ1-1; TRBD1 matches 7 bases. The J segment lost 5 bases and the V segment lost 5 bases, leaving 5 bases of the junction unmatched. This CDR3 spans 12 amino acids. Germline V lookup: CDR1 DFQATT, CDR2 SNEGSKA (reference sequence). The CDR3 DNA sequence: TGCAGTGCTCCCCCAGGGGGGACTGAAGCTTTCTTT. The encoded protein is CSAPPGGTEAFF.

This clonotype was seen a few times. The V and J genes are TRBV20-1 and TRBJ2-3, with D maybe TRBD1 (5 bases). Germline V gene data show CDR1 as DFQATT and CDR2 as SNEGSKA (reference sequence). The germline V and J ends were trimmed by 5 bases and 0 bases, with 15 bases remaining between them. The CDR3 is 15 amino acids. The CDR3 DNA sequence: TGCAGTGCTCACCCCGGCAAGGGGAGCACAGATACGCAGTATTTT. Translation: CSAHPGKGSTDTQYF.

As for this clonotype: Only one base separates this from a far larger clonotype, so it likely reflects a read error. The CDR3, as DNA: TGTGCCAGCAGCCTGAACAACTATGCCTACACCTTC. Translated: CASSLNNYAYTF. The genes are TRBV28 and TRBJ1-2; D unresolved. Per the germline V gene, CDR1 is MDHEN and CDR2 is SYDVKM. The CDR3 has 12 residues.

With respect to this clonotype: Its ends do not fully match the called genes, so a read error is possible. The CDR3 nucleotides are TGCAGTGCCAGAGGTTGGGAGGGGAACACTGAAGCTTTCTTT. It is translated as CSARGWEGNTEAFF. This chain links TRBV20-1 with TRBJ1-1; the D is unclear. Germline CDR1 reads DFQATT; CDR2 reads SNEGSKA (reference sequence). The CDR3 runs to 14 residues.

This clonotype was observed many times. V usage is TRBV6-5 and J usage is TRBJ1-4; D uncertain. Germline CDR1 reads MNHEY; CDR2 reads SVGAGI. The CDR3 spans 14 residues. V lost 4 bases, J lost 6 bases, and 12 bases lay in between. The CDR3 sequence: CASSFRRGDEKLFF. The CDR3 DNA reads as TGTGCCAGCAGTTTCCGCAGAGGTGATGAAAAACTGTTTTTT.

This clonotype was counted at least ten times. The chain uses TRBV24-1 and TRBJ2-2, with TRBD2 identical over 7 bases. V gave up 7 bases and J gave up 8 bases; unmatched junction bases: 6. This CDR3 has 13 amino acids. CDR1 KGHDR and CDR2 SFDVKD come from the germline V gene. Written as DNA, the CDR3 is TGTGCCACCAGAGCGGGGTCGGGTGGGGAGCTGTTTTTT. Its protein product is CATRAGSGGELFF.

This clonotype was observed a handful of times. The rearrangement joins TRBV5-1 to TRBJ2-5; tentative D call: TRBD1 (6 bases). The CDR3 has 15 residues. V shed 3 bases and J shed 1 base, with 13 bases lying between them. The germline V gene has CDR1 SGHRS and CDR2 YFSETQ. CDR3 sequence reads: CASSWGRTVQETQYF. CDR3 DNA sequence: TGCGCCAGCAGCTGGGGAAGGACAGTCCAAGAGACCCAGTACTTC.